The 20 T cell receptor beta chains below were found in one sample sequenced in a study of spatial heterogeneity in lung cancer (dated by TCRdb to between 2017 and 2020). Library creation used 5' RACE. Sequenced on a NextSeq 500. TCRdb reanalyzed the raw reads on its own, using fastp at Q25 for trimming and MiXCR for clone calling, and kept in-frame beta chains. Records with the same CDR3 protein are collapsed into one entry carrying the most frequent genes and DNA. The sample table records roughly 39,000 distinct CDR3 sequences; around 7% of these occur just once. The ten largest clones take up 25% to 35% of the sample. This sample's time point label indicates: sample taken at primary tumor resection. The sequenced sample was PBMCs, obtained at surgery. The receptors originated from a male donor with early-stage non-small cell lung cancer.

This clonotype was detected many times. J is TRBJ1-2 and V is TRBV20-1; possibly TRBD1 for D (6 bases). The V end lost 2 bases, the J end lost 4 bases, and 14 bases lay between the germline ends. Germline assignment: CDR1 DFQATT and CDR2 SNEGSKA (reference sequence). CDR3 length: 14 residues. CDR3 amino acids: CSARPTGRGYGYTF. In DNA form, the CDR3 reads TGCAGTGCTAGACCAACAGGGAGGGGCTATGGCTACACCTTC.

In the case of this clonotype: The CDR3 carries no conserved terminal phenylalanine or tryptophan, so it likely arises from a read error. The rearrangement uses TRBV7-3 and TRBJ1-5; 8 bases fit TRBD1. Germline-derived CDR1 and CDR2 are SGHTA and FQGTGA. This CDR3 is 13 amino acids long. The chain's CDR3 is CATSRQGNQPQHL. DNA for the CDR3: TGTGCCACCAGCAGACAGGGGAATCAGCCCCAGCATCTT.

The rearrangement uses TRBV19 and TRBJ1-5, with a possible D match to TRBD1 (5 bases). V lost 4 bases and J lost 1, with 11 bases in between. Germline loops: CDR1 LNHDA, CDR2 SQIVND (reference sequence). This CDR3 contains 15 residues. Here the CDR3 reads CASSTGYWSNQPQHF. The CDR3 nucleotides are TGTGCCAGTAGTACAGGGTACTGGAGCAATCAGCCCCAGCATTTT.

Only a few counts were recorded for this clonotype. The rearrangement links TRBV6-2 or TRBV6-3 to TRBJ2-3; a possible D gene is TRBD2 (5 bases). Germline assignment: CDR1 MNHEY and CDR2 SVGEGT. CDR3 length equals 14 residues. The ends were cut back, 4 bases at V and 2 bases at J, with 10 bases in the middle. The CDR3 DNA sequence: TGTGCCAGCAGTTTGGACTCGATCACAGATACGCAGTATTTT. Translated: CASSLDSITDTQYF.

This chain links TRBV4-2 with TRBJ2-1, with 9 positions matching TRBD1. V shed 0 bases and J 6 bases; nucleotides not matched to a gene: 6. The germline CDR1 and CDR2 sequences are LGHNA and YNFKEQ. CDR3 length: 16 residues. CDR3: CASSQEGTGRANEQFF. Here the CDR3 DNA reads TGTGCCAGCAGCCAAGAAGGGACAGGGAGGGCCAATGAGCAGTTCTTC.

This clonotype was seen ten or more times. The chain has TRBV7-3 and TRBJ2-3; possible D gene TRBD2, 5 bases. The CDR3 loop spans 17 amino acids. The germline gives CDR1 SGHTA, CDR2 FQGTGA. V lost 1 base and J 5 bases, leaving 19 bases between the germline ends. In nucleotides, the CDR3 is TGTGCCAGCAGCTTAATGATGGCAGGAGGAGCGGTAGATACGCAGTATTTT. Its protein is CASSLMMAGGAVDTQYF. Full variable domain (rest looked up from reference TRBV7-3 and TRBJ2-3): GAGVSQTPSNKVTEKGKYVELRCDPISGHTALYWYRQSLGQGPEFLIYFQGTGAADDSGLPNDRFFAVRPEGSVSTLKIQRTERGDSAVYLCASSLMMAGGAVDTQYFGPGTRLTVL.

This clonotype occurred many times. The rearrangement links TRBV9 to TRBJ2-7; D remains ambiguous. Germline values: CDR1 SGDLS, CDR2 YYNGEE. CDR3 length: 14 residues. Between the trimmed V and J ends, which lost 4 bases and 0 bases, there was a span of 11 bases. The CDR3 sequence: CASSFDTSSYEQYF. The CDR3 nucleotides read TGTGCCAGCAGCTTCGACACGAGCTCCTACGAGCAGTACTTC. The whole variable domain, filled in from reference TRBV9 and TRBJ2-7, reads DSGVTQTPKHLITATGQRVTLRCSPRSGDLSVYWYQQSLDQGLQFLIQYYNGEERAKGNILERFSAQQFPDLHSELNLSSLELGDSALYFCASSFDTSSYEQYFGPGTRLTVT.

This clonotype was observed many times. This CDR3 is CSAPTPPGAGAPRRGEQFF. The CDR3 DNA follows: TGCAGTGCTCCAACCCCTCCCGGGGCGGGAGCGCCCCGTCGGGGTGAGCAGTTCTTC. This chain connects TRBV20-1 to TRBJ2-1; 7 bases fit TRBD2. This CDR3 has 19 amino acids. The V gene end was trimmed by 5 bases and the J gene end by 9 bases; junction bases not matched to a gene: 28. Germline loops: CDR1 DFQATT, CDR2 SNEGSKA (reference sequence).

The rearrangement joins TRBV7-3 to TRBJ2-3; D remains unclear. This CDR3 has 13 amino acids. Trimming removed 1 base from V and 2 bases from J, with 4 bases in between. Germline V CDR1 and CDR2: SGHTA, FQGTGA. The CDR3 here is CASSLKYTDTQYF. The CDR3 DNA sequence: TGTGCCAGCAGCTTAAAGTACACAGATACGCAGTATTTT. The whole variable domain, filled in from reference TRBV7-3 and TRBJ2-3, reads GAGVSQTPSNKVTEKGKYVELRCDPISGHTALYWYRQSLGQGPEFLIYFQGTGAADDSGLPNDRFFAVRPEGSVSTLKIQRTERGDSAVYLCASSLKYTDTQYFGPGTRLTVL.

This clonotype was recorded many times. The chain uses TRBV20-1 and TRBJ1-1, with TRBD1 matching over 7 bases. CDR1 DFQATT and CDR2 SNEGSKA come from the germline V gene (reference sequence). The CDR3 loop spans 14 amino acids. Trimming cost V 3 bases and J 4 bases; bases outside gene matches: 8. CDR3 nucleotide sequence: TGCAGTGCTAGGGAAAGACAGGGCAGCACTGAAGCTTTCTTT. Translating gives CSARERQGSTEAFF.

This clonotype turned up a few times. This chain joins TRBV6-2 or TRBV6-3 and TRBJ2-2, with D maybe TRBD2 (5 bases). The CDR3 is 15 amino acids. V was pared by 3 bases and J by 7 bases, with 15 bases between. The germline gives CDR1 MNHEY, CDR2 SVGEGT. The CDR3 protein is CASSYMGRSGGELFF. CDR3 DNA sequence: TGTGCCAGCAGTTATATGGGAAGGAGCGGCGGGGAGCTGTTTTTT.

This clonotype was recorded many times. V is TRBV29-1 and J is TRBJ2-5, with D possibly being TRBD1 (6 bases). CDR1 is SQVTM, CDR2 ANQGSEA, per germline. Trimming pared 5 bases from V and 7 bases from J, leaving 14 bases between. The CDR3 has 12 residues. The CDR3 coding sequence is TGCAGCGTTCATTGGGGGCTGGGGACCCAGTACTTC. Translation gives CSVHWGLGTQYF.

The CDR3, as DNA: TGTGCCATCAGTGATTCGGGAAGCGGTTATCAAGAGACCCAGTACTTC. Translation: CAISDSGSGYQETQYF. The chain recombines TRBV10-3 with TRBJ2-5; possibly TRBD2 for D (5 bases). Trimming stripped 3 bases from V and 2 bases from J, with 16 bases between. The CDR3 length is 16 residues. Germline V gene lookup returns CDR1 ENHRY and CDR2 SYGVKD.

This clonotype appeared many times. This chain connects TRBV20-1 to TRBJ1-1; maybe TRBD1 (6 bases). CDR3 length: 14 amino acids. Germline CDR1 and CDR2: DFQATT and SNEGSKA (reference sequence). V lost 3 bases and J 0 bases, leaving 11 bases between the germline ends. The CDR3 coding sequence is TGCAGTGCTAGCGGACAGCCGATGAACACTGAAGCTTTCTTT. Its protein is CSASGQPMNTEAFF.

This clonotype was seen a few times. In nucleotides, the CDR3 is TGCGCCAGCAGCCAAGATCGAGCGGGGGGATACAATGAGCAGTTCTTC. Its translation: CASSQDRAGGYNEQFF. J is TRBJ2-1 and V is TRBV4-3, with 9 bases fitting TRBD2. V lost 0 bases to trimming and J lost 4 bases; unmatched junction nucleotides: 4. Germline V lookup: CDR1 LGHNA, CDR2 YSLEER. The CDR3 loop spans 16 amino acids.

There are many counts of this clonotype. The chain employs TRBV6-2 or TRBV6-3 and TRBJ1-1; 8 bases agree with TRBD1. J lost 0 bases, V lost 0 bases, and 0 bases had no gene match. Germline values: CDR1 MNHEY, CDR2 SVGEGT. This CDR3 has 15 amino acids. The CDR3 reads CASSYSGQVNTEAFF. The CDR3 region has the DNA TGTGCCAGCAGTTACTCGGGACAGGTGAACACTGAAGCTTTCTTT.

This clonotype ranks as large. The chain joins TRBV4-3 to TRBJ2-3, with D perhaps TRBD1 or TRBD2 (5 bases each). CDR1 and CDR2 (germline): LGHNA, YSLEER. This CDR3 has 13 residues. The V gene lost 8 bases and the J gene lost 7 bases, with 16 bases spanning the gap. This CDR3 reads CASGGKSWNTQYF. The CDR3 DNA follows: TGCGCCAGCGGGGGAAAGTCTTGGAATACGCAGTATTTT.

This clonotype occurred many times. The rearrangement joins TRBV7-2 to TRBJ2-2; 10 bases fit TRBD2. The J segment lost 5 bases and the V segment lost 3 bases, leaving 3 bases of the junction unmatched. CDR3 size: 15 residues. Per the germline V gene, CDR1 is SGHTA and CDR2 is FQGNSA. CDR3: CASSLGLAFTGELFF. CDR3 DNA: TGTGCCAGCAGCTTGGGACTAGCGTTTACCGGGGAGCTGTTTTTT.

This clonotype was detected ten times or more. This chain joins TRBV9 and TRBJ2-1, with 7 nucleotides matching TRBD1. J gave up 1 base and V 0 bases, and 1 base lay outside the gene matches. The V gene's germline CDR1 is SGDLS and CDR2 YYNGEE. The CDR3 is made up of 15 amino acids. The chain's CDR3 is CASSVEGASYNEQFF. CDR3 bases: TGTGCCAGCAGCGTAGAGGGGGCTTCCTACAATGAGCAGTTCTTC. Variable domain in full (rest from reference TRBV9 and TRBJ2-1): DSGVTQTPKHLITATGQRVTLRCSPRSGDLSVYWYQQSLDQGLQFLIQYYNGEERAKGNILERFSAQQFPDLHSELNLSSLELGDSALYFCASSVEGASYNEQFFGPGTRLTVL.

This clonotype has a count of ten or more. This CDR3 reads CSARDREGVAGGYEQYF. The CDR3 DNA reads TGCAGTGCTAGAGATCGGGAGGGAGTAGCGGGGGGATACGAGCAGTACTTC. The chain links TRBV20-1 to TRBJ2-7; 10 bases are shared with TRBD2. The length of the CDR3 is 17 residues. With 0 bases clipped from V and 4 bases from J, the junction kept 12 bases outside the gene matches. Germline assignment: CDR1 DFQATT and CDR2 SNEGSKA (reference sequence).